Included here is one TCR beta chain sequence, with context. 13 Jbeta primers and 60 Vbeta primers were used for the PCR. Assay: immunoSEQ multiplex PCR; the TCRdb copy retains only in-frame clones and omits some. Of under 250,000 clones in the sample, 76% were seen once. The data are from a study of cytomegalovirus exposure and HLA in healthy donors. Donors in the study were healthy people who gave bone marrow. The CDR3 spans 14 residues. The germline V gene has CDR1 ENHRY and CDR2 SYGVKD. The V gene end was trimmed by 9 bases and the J gene end by 1 base; junction bases not matched to a gene: 8. This chain links TRBV10-3 with TRBJ1-1; 7 nucleotides agree with TRBD1. The specimen sequenced was PBMCs. This TCR was sampled from a man between 18 and 35 years old in good health and CMV-seronegative. The CDR3, as DNA: TGTGCCATACAAATCGGACAGGAGAACACTGAAGCTTTCTTT. This sequence encodes CAIQIGQENTEAFF.